This TCR beta chain appears in the sequencing data of a study of blood T cell repertoires in COVID-19. Background on the study: There were acute and convalescent COVID-19 samples, and they came from the United States, Italy and Spain.

Germline CDR1 SGHNT, CDR2 YYREEE (reference sequence). There are 15 residues in the CDR3. The J segment lost 7 bases and the V segment lost 0 bases, leaving 6 bases of the junction unmatched. Only in-frame clones appear in the TCRdb table, and some are missing; sequencing was by immunoSEQ multiplex PCR. The data hold more than 95,000 clones, with around 90% observed a single time. The sample comprised peripheral blood. The chain has TRBV5-4 and TRBJ2-3, with TRBD2 identical over 9 bases. The TCR comes from a human donor in a cohort sampled during active COVID-19. The CDR3 reads CASSLDAGGMNTQYF. The CDR3, as DNA: TGTGCCAGCAGCTTGGATGCGGGAGGGATGAATACGCAGTATTTT.